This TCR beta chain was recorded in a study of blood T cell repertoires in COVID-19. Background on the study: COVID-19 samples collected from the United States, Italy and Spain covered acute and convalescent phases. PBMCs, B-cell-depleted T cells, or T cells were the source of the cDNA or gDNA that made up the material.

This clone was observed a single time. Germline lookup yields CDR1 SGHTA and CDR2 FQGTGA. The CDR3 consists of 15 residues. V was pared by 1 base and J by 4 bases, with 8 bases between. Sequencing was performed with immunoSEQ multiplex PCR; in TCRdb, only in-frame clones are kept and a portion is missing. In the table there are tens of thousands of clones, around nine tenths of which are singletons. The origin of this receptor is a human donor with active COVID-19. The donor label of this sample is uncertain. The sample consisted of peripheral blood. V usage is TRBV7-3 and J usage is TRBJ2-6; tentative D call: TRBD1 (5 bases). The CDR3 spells CASSLMGPGANVLTF. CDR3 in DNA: TGTGCCAGCAGCTTAATGGGGCCAGGGGCCAACGTCCTGACTTTC.